The clone carrying this T cell receptor (beta chain) has just a few counts. Sequenced by immunoSEQ multiplex PCR; TCRdb stores in-frame clones only, minus some. This table has around 310,000 clones, roughly 89% appearing once. The data derive from a study of blood T cell repertoires in COVID-19. Whole-study context: Acute and convalescent COVID-19 samples came from the United States, Italy and Spain.

This CDR3 comprises 15 residues. Germline CDR1 reads KGHSH; CDR2 reads LQKENI. The germline V and J ends were trimmed by 1 base and 4 bases, with 8 bases remaining between them. The sequenced material came from peripheral blood. This receptor was obtained from a woman aged 40 to 49 with COVID-19, enrolled during active disease. V and J are TRBV18 and TRBJ1-6; D is ambiguous. DNA for the CDR3: TGTGCCAGCTCACCACTTACGGGATATAATTCACCCCTCCACTTT. Its translation: CASSPLTGYNSPLHF.